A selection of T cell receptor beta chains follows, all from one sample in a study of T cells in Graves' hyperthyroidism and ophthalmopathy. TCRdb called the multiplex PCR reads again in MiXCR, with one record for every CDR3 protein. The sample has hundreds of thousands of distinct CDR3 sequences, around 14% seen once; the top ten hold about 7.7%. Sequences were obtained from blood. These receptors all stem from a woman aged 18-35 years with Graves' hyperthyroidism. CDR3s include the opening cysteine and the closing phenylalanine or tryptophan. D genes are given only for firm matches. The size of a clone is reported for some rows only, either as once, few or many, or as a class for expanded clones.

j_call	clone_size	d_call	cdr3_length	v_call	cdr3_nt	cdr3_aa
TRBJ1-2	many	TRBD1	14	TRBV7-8	TGTGCCAGCAGCTTAGGGACAGGGCGAGAGGGCTACACCTTC	CASSLGTGREGYTF
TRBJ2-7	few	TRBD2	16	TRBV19	TGTGCCAGTAGTAACGACAATTCAGCGGGGTTATACGAGCAGTACTTC	CASSNDNSAGLYEQYF
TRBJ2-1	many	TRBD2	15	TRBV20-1	TGCAGTGCTAGAGATCGACTAGCGGGAGTCAATGAGCAGTTCTTC	CSARDRLAGVNEQFF
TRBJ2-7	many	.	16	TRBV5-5	TGTGCCAGCCGCCCACGTGGGGGTATGAGCTCCTACGAGCAGTACTTC	CASRPRGGMSSYEQYF
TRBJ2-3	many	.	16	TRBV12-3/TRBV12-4	TGTGCCAGCAGCTTTTCCGCGGGCGATAGCACAGATACGCAGTATTTT	CASSFSAGDSTDTQYF
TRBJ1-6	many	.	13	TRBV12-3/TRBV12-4	TGTGCCAGCACTCTCACGGGGGATCCACCCCTCCACTTT	CASTLTGDPPLHF
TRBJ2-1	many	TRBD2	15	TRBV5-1	TGCGCCAGCAGTGACCTAGCGGGGAGTTACAATGAGCAGTTCTTC	CASSDLAGSYNEQFF
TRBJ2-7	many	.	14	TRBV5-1	TGCGCCAGCAGCTTGTGGGGGCTCCCCCGGGAGCAGTACTTC	CASSLWGLPREQYF
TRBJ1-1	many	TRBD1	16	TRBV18	TGTGCCAGCGTTAAGGACAGGGGGCTCCAGAACACTGAAGCTTTCTTT	CASVKDRGLQNTEAFF
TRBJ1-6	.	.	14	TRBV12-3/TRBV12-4	TGTGCCAGCAGTGTCCAGGGGAGCGAATCACCCCTCCACTTT	CASSVQGSESPLHF
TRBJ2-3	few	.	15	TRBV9	TGTGCCAGCAGCCCCCGGGACGGGAGCACAGATACGCAGTATTTT	CASSPRDGSTDTQYF
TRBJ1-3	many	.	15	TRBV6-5	TGTGCCAGCAGTTACTCGAGGGCGATAGGAAACACCATATATTTT	CASSYSRAIGNTIYF
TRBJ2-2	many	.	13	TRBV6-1	TGTGCCAGCAGGACCTGGGACACCGGGGAGCTGTTTTTT	CASRTWDTGELFF
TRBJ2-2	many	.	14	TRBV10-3	TGTGCCATCACCGGGACCGCTTCTTCCGGGGAGCTGTTTTTT	CAITGTASSGELFF
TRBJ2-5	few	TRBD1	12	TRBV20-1	TGCAGTGCTCCAGGGGGCGGAGAGACCCAGTACTTC	CSAPGGGETQYF
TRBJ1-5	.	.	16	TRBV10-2	TGCGCCAGCAGTGAGTCTGGGGGATTTGGCAATCAGCCCCAGCATTTT	CASSESGGFGNQPQHF